The 23 T cell receptor beta chains listed next were all sequenced from one sample in a study of blood T cell repertoires in COVID-19. Measured with immunoSEQ multiplex PCR; TCRdb has only the in-frame clones, and not every one. The table has 200,000 to 250,000 clones, around nine tenths seen once; the top ten hold roughly 2.5%. The sample comprised peripheral blood. The receptors were gathered from a woman aged 55-70 years with acute or convalescent COVID-19.

The chain joins TRBV7-2 to TRBJ2-1; 13 bases agree with TRBD2. J gave up 7 bases and V 4 bases, and 4 bases lay outside the gene matches. Germline CDR1 reads SGHTA; CDR2 reads FQGNSA. The CDR3 has 15 amino acids. Written as DNA, the CDR3 is TGTGCCAGCAGCTGGACTAGCGGGAGTCAGAATGAGCAGTTCTTC. Encoded protein: CASSWTSGSQNEQFF.

The rearrangement joins TRBV4-1 to TRBJ2-3, with 12 positions matching TRBD2. The CDR3 has 17 residues. Germline-derived CDR1 and CDR2 are MGHRA and YSYEKL. The V and J ends lost 6 bases and 3 bases, in that order; junction bases with no gene match: 10. CDR3 loop: CASSSTRGLAGTDTQYF. Written as DNA, the CDR3 is TGCGCCAGCAGTTCCACCCGAGGACTAGCGGGAACAGATACGCAGTATTTT.

V gene TRBV6-6 combines with J gene TRBJ2-1; maybe TRBD2 (5 bases). Between the trimmed V and J ends, which lost 6 bases and 9 bases, there was a span of 9 bases. CDR3 length equals 11 residues. Germline loops: CDR1 MNHNY, CDR2 SVGAGI (reference sequence). The DNA of the CDR3 is TGTGCCAGCAGGATAGAGGGTGAGCAGTTCTTC. Translation gives CASRIEGEQFF.

This clone occurred once. The chain has TRBV15 and TRBJ2-5, with 9 bases lining up with TRBD2. Per the germline V gene, CDR1 is LNHNV and CDR2 is YYDKDF (reference sequence). The trim removed 1 base at V and 5 bases at J, leaving 11 bases unmatched. This CDR3 spans 17 amino acids. CDR3 nucleotide sequence: TGTGCCACCAGCAGAGGGCTAGCGGGATCGGTTATCGAGACCCAGTACTTC. Amino acids: CATSRGLAGSVIETQYF. The full variable domain, its missing parts supplied by reference TRBV15 and TRBJ2-5, is DAMVIQNPRYQVTQFGKPVTLSCSQTLNHNVMYWYQQKSSQAPKLLFHYYDKDFNNEADTPDNFQSRRPNTSFCFLDIRSPGLGDTAMYLCATSRGLAGSVIETQYFGPGTRLLVL.

The gene calls are TRBV5-1 and TRBJ2-3, with 8 bases that match TRBD2. Germline CDR1 SGHRS, CDR2 YFSETQ. The CDR3 runs 16 residues. Losses at the gene ends were 4 bases for V and 1 base for J; bases not matched to a gene: 8. The CDR3 sequence: CASSTGGAPRTDTQYF. The DNA of the CDR3 is TGCGCCAGCAGCACGGGGGGGGCCCCCCGCACAGATACGCAGTATTTT.

Here the CDR3 DNA reads TGTGCCAGCAGCCAAGTCATGAACACTGAAGCTTTCTTT. The encoded protein is CASSQVMNTEAFF. This sequence joins TRBV14 and TRBJ1-1; D remains ambiguous. This CDR3 is built from 13 residues. V dropped 1 base and J dropped 0 bases, with 3 bases sitting between them. CDR1 and CDR2 (germline): SGHDN, FVKESK.

The chain combines TRBV5-6 with TRBJ2-3; no clear D. The germline V gene has CDR1 SGHDT and CDR2 YYEEEE. The CDR3 is 15 amino acids. The ends were cut back, 4 bases at V and 0 bases at J, with 12 bases in the middle. CDR3: CASSALGHSTDTQYF. The CDR3 DNA reads as TGTGCCAGCAGCGCGCTAGGCCATAGCACAGATACGCAGTATTTT.

The rearrangement links TRBV11-2 to TRBJ2-1, with 16 nucleotides matching TRBD2. The V and J ends lost 4 bases and 4 bases, in that order; junction bases with no gene match: 4. The CDR3 runs 17 residues. CDR1 and CDR2 from the germline V gene are SGHAT and FQNNGV. The CDR3 region has the DNA TGTGCCAGCAGCTACGGGACTAGCGGGAGGGTTTACAATGAGCAGTTCTTC. This translates into CASSYGTSGRVYNEQFF.

V gene TRBV7-2 combines with J gene TRBJ2-7, with 9 bases identical to TRBD1. V shed 4 bases, J shed 3 bases, and the junction held 4 bases outside the gene matches. The CDR3 contains 14 residues. Germline loops: CDR1 SGHTA, CDR2 FQGNSA. The CDR3 nucleotides are TGTGCCAGCAGCTACAGACAGGGGGGCTACGAGCAGTACTTC. Protein product: CASSYRQGGYEQYF.

The CDR3, as DNA: TGTGCCAGTAGTGACAGGGCCCGCGAAAAACTGTTTTTT. Protein product: CASSDRAREKLFF. This chain links TRBV19 with TRBJ1-4; 7 bases are a match to TRBD1. Per germline, CDR1 LNHDA and CDR2 SQIVND (reference sequence). Germline trimming cut 5 bases from V and 8 bases from J; bases unmatched to any gene: 5. CDR3 length equals 13 residues.

V is TRBV10-2 and J is TRBJ1-1, with TRBD1 matching 8 bases. The germline V gene encodes CDR1 WSHSY and CDR2 SAAADI. V lost 2 bases to trimming and J lost 2 bases; unmatched junction nucleotides: 4. This CDR3 is built from 15 residues. Here the CDR3 reads CASSEPRGRNTEAFF. CDR3 coding DNA: TGCGCCAGCAGTGAGCCCAGGGGGCGTAACACTGAAGCTTTCTTT.

This chain joins TRBV10-2 and TRBJ2-5; the D gene is possibly TRBD2 (6 bases). The CDR3 sequence is 13 residues long. V lost 8 bases and J 1 base, leaving 11 bases between the germline ends. The germline CDR1 and CDR2 sequences are WSHSY and SAAADI. For the CDR3, the DNA is TGCGCCAGCGGGGGGACGGTCCAAGAGACCCAGTACTTC. Encoded protein: CASGGTVQETQYF.

This chain links TRBV3-1 (or the pseudogene TRBV3-2) with TRBJ2-2; 9 bases match TRBD2. J was trimmed by 1 base and V by 6 bases; bases with no gene match: 3. Looked up from germline, CDR1 is LGHDT and CDR2 is YNNKEL (reference sequence). The length of the CDR3 is 15 residues. Here the CDR3 reads CASRRSGGNTGELFF. The CDR3 DNA is TGTGCCAGCAGGCGTAGCGGGGGGAACACCGGGGAGCTGTTTTTT.

The rearrangement links TRBV10-3 to TRBJ2-7, with D possibly TRBD1 on 6 matching bases. This CDR3 has 13 amino acids. The V gene's germline CDR1 is ENHRY and CDR2 SYGVKD. V was pared by 0 bases and J by 4 bases, with 7 bases between. The CDR3 reads CAISESTGYEQYF. The CDR3 region has the DNA TGTGCCATCAGTGAGTCCACAGGGTACGAGCAGTACTTC.

The CDR3: CASSPYDRGYEQYF. For the CDR3, the DNA is TGTGCCAGCAGTCCTTATGACAGGGGGTACGAGCAGTACTTC. The chain joins TRBV6-5 to TRBJ2-7, with 9 bases fitting TRBD1. The CDR3 loop spans 14 amino acids. The V gene end was trimmed by 5 bases and the J gene end by 4 bases; junction bases not matched to a gene: 6. Per the germline V gene, CDR1 is MNHEY and CDR2 is SVGAGI.

The chain couples TRBV29-1 to TRBJ2-2, with 10 bases that match TRBD1. The CDR3 runs to 14 residues. Germline lookup yields CDR1 SQVTM and CDR2 ANQGSEA. V lost 7 bases and J lost 2; bases outside the gene matches: 4. CDR3 nucleotide sequence: TGCAGCGGCCGGGACAGGGGAAACACCGGGGAGCTGTTTTTT. Protein: CSGRDRGNTGELFF.

This clone was counted a single time. The chain carries TRBV7-3 and TRBJ1-1; D remains unclear. Germline V CDR1 and CDR2: SGHTA, FQGTGA. This CDR3 has 12 residues. Trimming stripped 8 bases from V and 0 bases from J, with 7 bases between. The CDR3 DNA sequence: TGTGCCAGCCAGGAAATGAACACTGAAGCTTTCTTT. It translates to CASQEMNTEAFF.

This sequence joins TRBV7-9 and TRBJ2-3, with D perhaps TRBD2 (6 bases). The CDR3 is 16 amino acids. The V end lost 5 bases, the J end lost 8 bases, and 23 bases lay between the germline ends. Per germline, CDR1 SEHNR and CDR2 FQNEAQ (reference sequence). The CDR3 here is CASSRALTSYEGTQYF. CDR3 coding DNA: TGTGCCAGCAGCCGCGCCCTAACTAGCTATGAGGGTACGCAGTATTTT.

The gene calls are TRBV28 and TRBJ2-6; tentative D call: TRBD2 (6 bases). Per germline, CDR1 MDHEN and CDR2 SYDVKM. V lost 8 bases, J lost 0 bases, and 17 bases lay in between. The CDR3 is 17 residues long. The CDR3 region is CASGRLGGVSGANVLTF. The CDR3 nucleotides are TGTGCCAGCGGTAGGCTCGGAGGGGTCTCTGGGGCCAACGTCCTGACTTTC. Together with reference TRBV28 and TRBJ2-6, the CDR3 gives the full variable domain: DVKVTQSSRYLVKRTGEKVFLECVQDMDHENMFWYRQDPGLGLRLIYFSYDVKMKEKGDIPEGYSVSREKKERFSLILESASTNQTSMYLCASGRLGGVSGANVLTFGAGSRLTVL.

V usage is TRBV15 and J usage is TRBJ2-2; TRBD1 aligns across 10 bases. Germline trimming cut 0 bases from V and 6 bases from J; bases unmatched to any gene: 4. Germline lookup yields CDR1 LNHNV and CDR2 YYDKDF (reference sequence). The CDR3 has 16 amino acids. This CDR3 reads CATSRDTGTGAGELFF. The CDR3 region has the DNA TGTGCCACCAGCAGAGATACCGGGACAGGGGCCGGGGAGCTGTTTTTT.

The CDR3 region has the DNA TGTGCCTGGAGAGGGTTGGGGAGGCAAGAGACCCAGTACTTC. This gives the protein CAWRGLGRQETQYF. This chain links TRBV30 with TRBJ2-5; possible D gene TRBD2, 6 bases. The CDR3 has 14 amino acids. Trimming pared 3 bases from V and 2 bases from J, leaving 13 bases between. Per germline, CDR1 GTSNPN and CDR2 SVGIG (reference sequence).

The chain employs TRBV11-2 and TRBJ1-2; D is unresolved. CDR3 size: 14 residues. Germline-derived CDR1 and CDR2 are SGHAT and FQNNGV. Trimming stripped 0 bases from V and 4 bases from J, with 9 bases between. CDR3 amino acids: CASSLDAVGYGYTF. CDR3 DNA sequence: TGTGCCAGCAGCTTAGACGCAGTTGGCTATGGCTACACCTTC.

Only one count was recorded for this clone. The V gene is TRBV7-8, the J gene TRBJ1-5; 9 bases match TRBD1. CDR1 is SGHVS and CDR2 is FQNEAQ in the germline V gene. V lost 1 base and J lost 2; bases outside the gene matches: 6. The CDR3 totals 17 residues. CDR3 sequence (DNA): TGTGCCAGCAGCTTAGTCGGGACAGGGTCCGGCAATCAGCCCCAGCATTTT. Translating gives CASSLVGTGSGNQPQHF. Full variable domain (outside the CDR3, taken from reference TRBV7-8 and TRBJ1-5): GAGVSQSPRYKVAKRGQDVALRCDPISGHVSLFWYQQALGQGPEFLTYFQNEAQLDKSGLPSDRFFAERPEGSVSTLKIQRTQQEDSAVYLCASSLVGTGSGNQPQHFGDGTRLSIL.